The 29 T cell receptor beta chains in this list originate from one sample, sequenced in a study of blood T cells in healthy people across ages. The authors ran a second PCR of 7 to 11 cycles using a sample-barcoded 5' primer and a J-beta primer mix. From the 5' RACE reads, TCRdb called clonotypes with MiXCR, one entry per CDR3 protein. The data show 1,500,000 or so distinct CDR3 sequences, with roughly two fifths seen just once and less than 5% held by the top ten. The specimen sequenced was blood. All receptors derive from a young woman in good health.

The genes are TRBV28 and TRBJ2-1; TRBD1 matches at 8 bases. Germline V gene sequence: CDR1 MDHEN, CDR2 SYDVKM. The CDR3 spans 15 residues. V lost 5 bases and J lost 9; bases outside the gene matches: 12. CDR3 sequence reads: CASSLSGTGLVEQFF. In nucleotides, the CDR3 is TGTGCCAGCAGTCTCTCCGGGACAGGTCTGGTTGAGCAGTTCTTC.

A word on this clonotype: A single base separates this from a much larger clone, so it may be a read error. The chain recombines TRBV12-3 or TRBV12-4 with TRBJ2-3; 9 nucleotides line up with TRBD2. The CDR3 is 13 residues long. V shed 6 bases and J 6 bases; nucleotides not matched to a gene: 4. Written as DNA, the CDR3 is TGTGCCAGCAGGGCTAGCGGGGCGGATACGCAGTATTTT. The encoded protein is CASRASGADTQYF.

The chain has TRBV27 and TRBJ1-5; D possibly corresponds to TRBD1 (5 bases). V dropped 0 bases and J dropped 4 bases, with 16 bases sitting between them. Germline CDR1 is MNHEY and CDR2 is SMNVEV (reference sequence). The CDR3 covers 17 residues. The CDR3 nucleotides are TGTGCCAGCAGTTTATCTCTCCGGCAGGGCCTTAATCAGCCCCAGCATTTT. Translating gives CASSLSLRQGLNQPQHF.

This clonotype was counted a few times. The chain has TRBV10-3 and TRBJ2-1; TRBD2 matches 9 bases. The germline CDR1 and CDR2 sequences are ENHRY and SYGVKD. Losses at the gene ends were 0 bases for V and 9 bases for J; bases not matched to a gene: 12. CDR3 length: 17 residues. CDR3 protein: CAISESYSGSVAGEQFF. The CDR3, as DNA: TGTGCCATCAGTGAGTCTTATAGCGGGAGTGTTGCGGGTGAGCAGTTCTTC.

This clonotype has just a few counts. The rearrangement links TRBV2 to TRBJ1-3; D is ambiguous. This CDR3 region has 15 residues. Trimming took off 3 bases at V and 0 bases at J, with 9 bases between the two ends. Germline loops: CDR1 SNHLY, CDR2 FYNNEI. This CDR3 reads CASSDQTHSGNTIYF. Here the CDR3 DNA reads TGTGCCAGCAGTGACCAGACTCACTCTGGAAACACCATATATTTT.

The chain combines TRBV29-1 with TRBJ2-1; TRBD2 aligns across 9 bases. CDR1 is SQVTM, CDR2 ANQGSEA, per germline. This CDR3 is built from 13 residues. V was clipped by 7 bases and J by 4 bases; unmatched bases: 5. CDR3 bases: TGCAGCGGTGCGGGAGGGCCGTACAATGAGCAGTTCTTC. Protein: CSGAGGPYNEQFF.

The chain is built from TRBV7-2 and TRBJ1-5; D is possibly TRBD1 (6 bases). V shed 5 bases and J shed 4 bases, with 15 bases lying between them. CDR3 length: 15 residues. Germline V gene lookup returns CDR1 SGHTA and CDR2 FQGNSA. In DNA, the CDR3 is TGTGCCAGCAGCGTACAGGGACTTGCAAATCAGCCCCAGCATTTT. Translating gives CASSVQGLANQPQHF.

This sequence joins TRBV10-3 and TRBJ2-1; D unresolved. The CDR3 is 14 residues long. Germline CDR1 ENHRY, CDR2 SYGVKD. Trimming took off 2 bases at V and 3 bases at J, with 8 bases between the two ends. The DNA for the CDR3 is TGTGCCATCAGTGAGGCAGTTAGCTACAATGAGCAGTTCTTC. Translating gives CAISEAVSYNEQFF.

This chain joins TRBV5-1 and TRBJ2-3; 10 bases are shared with TRBD1. The trim removed 4 bases at V and 0 bases at J, leaving 14 bases unmatched. Germline-derived CDR1 and CDR2 are SGHRS and YFSETQ. The CDR3 is made up of 19 amino acids. The CDR3 loop reads CASSRGQGTISLSTDTQYF. The CDR3 coding sequence is TGCGCCAGCAGCCGGGGACAGGGGACAATATCTCTCAGCACAGATACGCAGTATTTT. Filled out from reference TRBV5-1 and TRBJ2-3, the complete variable domain reads KAGVTQTPRYLIKTRGQQVTLSCSPISGHRSVSWYQQTPGQGLQFLFEYFSETQRNKGNFPGRFSGRQFSNSRSEMNVSTLELGDSALYLCASSRGQGTISLSTDTQYFGPGTRLTVL.

The genes are TRBV12-5 and TRBJ2-4; 9 bases map to TRBD1. The CDR3 has 18 residues. CDR1 LGHNT and CDR2 FRNRAP come from the germline V gene. Trimming cost V 4 bases and J 1 base; bases outside gene matches: 11. The CDR3 region is CASGSPPYRGQAKNIQYF. CDR3 DNA sequence: TGTGCTAGTGGTTCCCCACCTTACAGGGGGCAGGCCAAAAACATTCAGTACTTC.

V and J are TRBV10-3 and TRBJ1-5; D unresolved. Germline V lookup: CDR1 ENHRY, CDR2 SYGVKD. Trimming removed 3 bases at V and 0 bases at J, with 3 bases between. The CDR3 is made up of 13 amino acids. CDR3 DNA sequence: TGTGCCATCAGTGACATTAGCAATCAGCCCCAGCATTTT. This encodes CAISDISNQPQHF.

The sample holds a few counts of this clonotype. The chain couples TRBV12-3 or TRBV12-4 to TRBJ2-2, with 9 bases that match TRBD2. Unmatched junction bases numbered 7, after V lost 4 bases and J lost 4 bases. The CDR3 is 16 residues long. The CDR3 sequence is CASSYLAGAPTGELFF. The CDR3 coding sequence is TGTGCCAGCAGTTACTTAGCGGGAGCACCCACCGGGGAGCTGTTTTTT.

This clonotype was detected a few times. The J gene is TRBJ1-4, the V gene TRBV2; TRBD1 matches at 8 bases. Germline values: CDR1 SNHLY, CDR2 FYNNEI. J lost 7 bases, V lost 3 bases, and 4 bases had no gene match. CDR3 length: 14 amino acids. CDR3 nucleotide sequence: TGTGCCAGCAGTGAGGACAGGGTCGCTGAAAAACTGTTTTTT. This gives the protein CASSEDRVAEKLFF.

This clonotype was recorded a few times. The V and J genes are TRBV20-1 and TRBJ2-7; D possibly corresponds to TRBD2 (5 bases). V was trimmed by 6 bases and J by 1 base, leaving 13 bases between them. The germline gives CDR1 DFQATT, CDR2 SNEGSKA (reference sequence). The CDR3 covers 13 residues. The CDR3 nucleotides are TGCAGTGCCCGGGGATCCGGGTCCTACGAGCAGTACTTC. This encodes CSARGSGSYEQYF.

This clonotype was detected only a few times. The chain carries TRBV18 and TRBJ1-5; D is unclear. V was trimmed by 3 bases and J by 5 bases, leaving 11 bases between them. The CDR3 loop spans 14 amino acids. The V gene's germline CDR1 is KGHSH and CDR2 LQKENI. The CDR3 is CASSPAGSYQPQHF. CDR3 in DNA: TGTGCCAGCTCACCTGCGGGGAGCTATCAGCCCCAGCATTTT.

In DNA form, the CDR3 reads TGTGCCACCAGTGACCGGGACAGGGGGGGGAATCAGCCCCAGCATTTT. Translating it yields CATSDRDRGGNQPQHF. The chain employs TRBV24-1 and TRBJ1-5; 11 bases line up with TRBD1. The germline gives CDR1 KGHDR, CDR2 SFDVKD. This CDR3 region has 16 residues. V lost 4 bases and J lost 4; bases outside the gene matches: 5.

The V and J genes are TRBV2 and TRBJ1-4; D call uncertain. Germline V gene data show CDR1 as SNHLY and CDR2 as FYNNEI. The V end lost 7 bases, the J end lost 0 bases, and 15 bases lay between the germline ends. This CDR3 is built from 16 residues. CDR3 sequence (DNA): TGTGCCAGCATTCTCGATGGCGGTGCAACTAATGAAAAACTGTTTTTT. The encoded protein is CASILDGGATNEKLFF. Combining the CDR3 with reference TRBV2 and TRBJ1-4 gives the whole variable domain EPEVTQTPSHQVTQMGQEVILRCVPISNHLYFYWYRQILGQKVEFLVSFYNNEISEKSEIFDDQFSVERPDGSNFTLKIRSTKLEDSAMYFCASILDGGATNEKLFFGSGTQLSVL.

This clonotype was seen a handful of times. CDR3 DNA: TGCAGTGCCCAAGGGACTGATAATGAAAAACTGTTTTTT. Translating gives CSAQGTDNEKLFF. V and J are TRBV20-1 and TRBJ1-4; D might be TRBD1 (5 bases). There are 13 residues in the CDR3. V dropped 6 bases and J dropped 4 bases, with 12 bases sitting between them. CDR1 is DFQATT and CDR2 is SNEGSKA in the germline V gene (reference sequence).

The chain uses TRBV6-2 or TRBV6-3 and TRBJ2-2; 15 bases are shared with TRBD2. The germline V gene encodes CDR1 MNHEY and CDR2 SVGEGT. With V trimmed by 2 bases and J by 4 bases, 11 bases remained unmatched. The length of the CDR3 is 20 residues. The CDR3 DNA reads as TGTGCCAGCAGTTACCCTACCGGGACTAGCGGGAGGCTGAGCACCGGGGAGCTGTTTTTT. Its protein is CASSYPTGTSGRLSTGELFF.

This sequence joins TRBV7-9 and TRBJ2-7; D is uncertain. Looked up from germline, CDR1 is SEHNR and CDR2 is FQNEAQ (reference sequence). This CDR3 comprises 14 residues. Trimming took off 4 bases at V and 5 bases at J, with 15 bases between the two ends. CDR3 sequence: CASSSLTFRNEQYF. The CDR3, as DNA: TGTGCCAGCAGCTCCTTGACTTTTAGGAACGAGCAGTACTTC.

This chain connects TRBV2 to TRBJ1-2; D remains ambiguous. CDR1 and CDR2 (germline): SNHLY, FYNNEI. V lost 8 bases, J lost 8 bases, and 15 bases lay in between. The CDR3 contains 12 residues. The CDR3, as DNA: TGTGCCAGCGGGAGAAGGAGTTTGGGCTACACCTTC. This gives the protein CASGRRSLGYTF.

This sequence joins TRBV6-2 or TRBV6-3 and TRBJ2-2, with D tentatively TRBD1 or TRBD2 (6 bases each). V dropped 2 bases and J dropped 2 bases, with 18 bases sitting between them. The CDR3 is 18 amino acids. The germline V gene encodes CDR1 MNHEY and CDR2 SVGEGT. The CDR3 region is CASSYGGTLKPNTGELFF. The DNA for the CDR3 is TGTGCCAGCAGTTACGGCGGGACATTGAAACCCAACACCGGGGAGCTGTTTTTT.

The chain employs TRBV14 and TRBJ1-4, with 8 bases lining up with TRBD1. Germline lookup yields CDR1 SGHDN and CDR2 FVKESK. V trimming: 5 bases; J trimming: 0 bases; junction bases outside the gene matches: 8. The CDR3 has 17 residues. CDR3 coding DNA: TGTGCCAGCAGCGTCTACAGGGGGGACTCAACTAATGAAAAACTGTTTTTT. Protein product: CASSVYRGDSTNEKLFF.

This clonotype was detected once. The chain uses TRBV9 and TRBJ2-7; no firm D call. Germline loops: CDR1 SGDLS, CDR2 YYNGEE. The CDR3 length is 15 residues. Deletions cut 0 bases from V and 6 bases from J, with 16 bases between. The CDR3 nucleotides read TGTGCCAGCAGCGTAGCCCCGGGCAGGTTGAGCGAGCAGTACTTC. This sequence encodes CASSVAPGRLSEQYF.

J is TRBJ1-1 and V is TRBV13; no clear D. Deletions cut 8 bases from V and 1 base from J, with 14 bases between. Germline V gives CDR1 PRHDT, CDR2 FYEKMQ (reference sequence). The length of the CDR3 is 14 residues. The CDR3 sequence: CASHPGGRNTEAFF. As DNA, the CDR3 is TGTGCCAGCCATCCGGGAGGGAGGAACACTGAAGCTTTCTTT.

This sequence joins TRBV20-1 and TRBJ1-1; D gene ambiguous. This CDR3 region has 19 residues. Trimming removed 0 bases at V and 1 base at J, with 24 bases between. From germline, CDR1 is DFQATT and CDR2 SNEGSKA (reference sequence). The CDR3 sequence: CSARDPAGPSPRPNTEAFF. In DNA form, the CDR3 reads TGCAGTGCTAGAGATCCCGCGGGCCCTTCCCCTCGCCCGAACACTGAAGCTTTCTTT.

The J gene is TRBJ2-7, the V gene TRBV4-1, with D hard to call. The assigned J gene may be wrong: the sequence end matches TRBJ2-5 better. Per germline, CDR1 MGHRA and CDR2 YSYEKL. The CDR3 covers 13 residues. CDR3 protein: CASSQGPDETQYF. The CDR3 bases are TGCGCCAGCAGCCAAGGTCCAGACGAGACCCAGTACTTC.

This clonotype was seen only a few times. The chain has TRBV29-1 and TRBJ2-4; D is ambiguous. V lost 0 bases to trimming and J lost 3 bases, with 9 bases between them. CDR3 length: 14 residues. Germline V gene data show CDR1 as SQVTM and CDR2 as ANQGSEA. The CDR3 DNA follows: TGCAGCGTTGAAGATCGGTTGGGCAAAAACATTCAGTACTTC. Translation gives CSVEDRLGKNIQYF.

The chain couples TRBV7-9 to TRBJ1-1; D is ambiguous. CDR1 is SEHNR and CDR2 is FQNEAQ in the germline V gene (reference sequence). The CDR3 is made up of 15 amino acids. V lost 2 bases and J 0 bases, leaving 10 bases between the germline ends. In DNA, the CDR3 is TGTGCCAGCAGCTTAATAGGACTCTTGAACACTGAAGCTTTCTTT. Protein sequence: CASSLIGLLNTEAFF.